These T cell receptor beta chains were read from a single sample in a study of technical replicates of blood from a few donors. The table came from immunoSEQ multiplex PCR; TCRdb's copy has only in-frame clones and leaves some out. The table shows about 70,000 clones, with roughly 98% occurring only once. The sequenced sample consisted of T cells isolated from PBMCs. The origin of the receptors is a human donor in good health. CDR3s include the opening cysteine and the closing phenylalanine or tryptophan. D genes are given only for firm matches. The size entry is marked missing in some rows and otherwise reads once, few, many or a size class.

J gene	D gene	clone size	V gene	CDR3 protein
TRBJ1-1	NA	NA	TRBV6-6	CASSTGDTEAFF
TRBJ1-3	NA	NA	TRBV5-1	CASRETGHSGNTIYF
TRBJ2-7	TRBD2	NA	TRBV4-2	CASSQELAVNYEQYF
TRBJ1-5	NA	NA	TRBV19	CASSIGGARNQPQHF
TRBJ2-7	TRBD1	NA	TRBV29-1	CSVGGGTYYEQYF
TRBJ1-4	TRBD1	NA	TRBV7-9	CASSEKTGTNEKLFF
TRBJ2-5	NA	NA	TRBV6-5	CASRNQWPETQYF
TRBJ2-7	TRBD1	NA	TRBV6-1	CASSEGLGQGTYEQYF
TRBJ2-3	TRBD1	NA	TRBV29-1	CSVEGQAGTDTQYF
TRBJ1-1	NA	NA	TRBV30	CAWQTGSTEAFF
TRBJ2-5	TRBD1	NA	TRBV19	CASTTGPQETQYF
TRBJ2-1	NA	once	TRBV6-6	CASSYSEREQFF
TRBJ1-1	TRBD1	NA	TRBV10-3	CAIRDRGRAEAFF
TRBJ2-3	TRBD2	NA	TRBV18	CASSPGSAGGSVDTQYF
TRBJ1-2	NA	NA	TRBV30	CAWIPGRDYGYTF
TRBJ2-7	TRBD1	NA	TRBV27	CASSLLGQGIYEQYF
TRBJ2-7	TRBD1	NA	TRBV6-5	CASNTLPGQVGEQYF
TRBJ2-4	TRBD2	NA	TRBV5-1	CASSFSNVAGGPGNIQYF
TRBJ2-2	TRBD2	once	TRBV29-1	CSVVGTSRELFF
TRBJ2-1	TRBD2	NA	TRBV7-3	CASSALTSGGHNEQFF
TRBJ2-5	NA	NA	TRBV7-3	CASSVIEVSRKTQYF
TRBJ2-7	NA	NA	TRBV5-1	CASSLRRVRSYEQYF
TRBJ2-6	NA	NA	TRBV28	CASRGGGTGANVLTF
TRBJ2-3	NA	NA	TRBV7-2	CARGSGNNTDTQYF
TRBJ2-7	NA	NA	TRBV7-8	CASSLVVSSYEQYF
TRBJ2-7	TRBD1	NA	TRBV7-9	CASSLQDRVQEQYF
TRBJ2-1	NA	NA	TRBV7-2	CASSLQWKRSYEQFF
TRBJ2-7	TRBD1	NA	TRBV10-1	CASSLQPGQGYYEQYF
TRBJ1-2	NA	NA	TRBV5-1	CASSFTQGVAYGYTF
TRBJ1-1	TRBD1	NA	TRBV19	CASSIQGEAEAFF
TRBJ1-1	TRBD1	NA	TRBV5-6	CASSSFGTGVLDTEAFF
TRBJ1-1	NA	NA	TRBV5-8	CASSLLPGTEAFF
TRBJ2-7	TRBD2	NA	TRBV5-4	CASSDTREGEQYF
TRBJ1-1	NA	NA	TRBV6-5	CASSRQGWEGTEAFF